This TCR beta chain was identified in a study of CD8 T cells in Susac syndrome. With random hexamers, roughly 0.45 to 1 ug RNA was reverse transcribed. Multiplex PCR with immunoSEQ amplified the TCR beta CDR3 across 54 Vbeta and 13 Jbeta. TCRdb recomputed calls from the immunoSEQ multiplex PCR reads with MiXCR, one row per CDR3 protein. The sample yields about 180,000 distinct CDR3 sequences, roughly 95% seen once. CD8+ and CD4+ blood T cells underwent TCR beta sequencing. Bulk CD8+ and CD4+ cells came from magnetic negative isolation; CD8+ TEMRA by FACS. Trimming took 5 bases from V and 4 from J; bases not matched to a gene: 7. The CDR3 loop spans 15 amino acids. Per germline, CDR1 LNHNV and CDR2 YYDKDF (reference sequence).

This TCR derives from a human donor with multiple sclerosis. The chain recombines TRBV15 with TRBJ2-3, with 9 bases that match TRBD2. Sequencing used CD4+ T cells from PBMCs. CDR3 in amino acids: CATSAPGLAADTQYF. For the CDR3, the DNA is TGTGCCACCAGCGCGCCGGGACTAGCCGCAGATACGCAGTATTTT.